A selection of T cell receptor beta chains follows, all from one sample in a study of T cells in Graves' hyperthyroidism and ophthalmopathy. TCRdb processed the multiplex PCR reads anew with MiXCR; each CDR3 protein has one entry. In the table there are 500,000 to 600,000 distinct CDR3 sequences, about 43% of which are singletons. Sequenced sample: peripheral blood or thyroid tissue (not recorded which). The receptor source for this set is a woman aged 18-29 years with Graves' hyperthyroidism. Both conserved end residues are part of each CDR3. The order of the fields is clone size, CDR3 length, D gene, J gene, V gene, CDR3 DNA, CDR3 protein. The D gene is left open where the match is weak. Size values are once, few and many counts, or a class for expanded clones, and some rows have none.

clone size: NA; CDR3 length: 16; D gene: TRBD2; J gene: TRBJ2-7; V gene: TRBV14; CDR3 DNA: TGTGCCAGCAGCCAAGGCGGACTAGCGGGAACCTACGAGCAGTACTTC; CDR3 protein: CASSQGGLAGTYEQYF
clone size: once; CDR3 length: 15; D gene: NA; J gene: TRBJ1-3; V gene: TRBV7-3; CDR3 DNA: TGTGCCAGCAGCTTAACGGCTAGAACGGAAGGCACCATATATTTT; CDR3 protein: CASSLTARTEGTIYF
clone size: NA; CDR3 length: 16; D gene: TRBD1; J gene: TRBJ1-4; V gene: TRBV6-1; CDR3 DNA: TGTGCCAGCAGTCCCCGTGGACAGGCGGACAATGAAAAACTGTTTTTT; CDR3 protein: CASSPRGQADNEKLFF
clone size: NA; CDR3 length: 15; D gene: NA; J gene: TRBJ2-1; V gene: TRBV7-9; CDR3 DNA: TGTGCCAGCAGCTTGCTAGCGATCACGGGGAATGAGCAGTTCTTC; CDR3 protein: CASSLLAITGNEQFF
clone size: NA; CDR3 length: 14; D gene: NA; J gene: TRBJ2-3; V gene: TRBV20-1; CDR3 DNA: TGCAGTGCTAGATCCGGGATCAGCACAGATACGCAGTATTTT; CDR3 protein: CSARSGISTDTQYF
clone size: many; CDR3 length: 16; D gene: TRBD1; J gene: TRBJ1-5; V gene: TRBV28; CDR3 DNA: TGTGCCACCTCGGGACAGGGGAGTCATAGCAATCAGCCCCAGCATTTT; CDR3 protein: CATSGQGSHSNQPQHF
clone size: many; CDR3 length: 15; D gene: NA; J gene: TRBJ2-2; V gene: TRBV12-3/TRBV12-4; CDR3 DNA: TGTGCCAGCAGTCCGCATTATCGAAACACCGGGGAGCTGTTTTTT; CDR3 protein: CASSPHYRNTGELFF
clone size: NA; CDR3 length: 16; D gene: NA; J gene: TRBJ1-4; V gene: TRBV5-1; CDR3 DNA: TGCGCCAGCGGCCCCGGGGGGTTTGCAACTAATGAAGAACTGTTTTTT; CDR3 protein: CASGPGGFATNEELFF
clone size: NA; CDR3 length: 14; D gene: NA; J gene: TRBJ2-6; V gene: TRBV20-1; CDR3 DNA: TGCAGTGCTAGACCCGGAAGGTGGGCCAACGTCCTGACTTTC; CDR3 protein: CSARPGRWANVLTF
clone size: few; CDR3 length: 14; D gene: NA; J gene: TRBJ2-5; V gene: TRBV24-1; CDR3 DNA: TGTGCTAGAGATCAGGCGGCTTCTCGAGAGACCCAGTACTTC; CDR3 protein: CARDQAASRETQYF
clone size: NA; CDR3 length: 12; D gene: NA; J gene: TRBJ1-2; V gene: TRBV6-6; CDR3 DNA: TGTGCCAGAAGCCCCGCGTCCTATGGCTACACCTTC; CDR3 protein: CARSPASYGYTF
clone size: NA; CDR3 length: 16; D gene: NA; J gene: TRBJ1-6; V gene: TRBV7-2; CDR3 DNA: TGTGCCAGCAGCGCCCGACTAGCGGGGGATGAATCACCCCTCCACTTT; CDR3 protein: CASSARLAGDESPLHF
clone size: NA; CDR3 length: 14; D gene: NA; J gene: TRBJ1-4; V gene: TRBV20-1; CDR3 DNA: TGCAGTGCTAGAGGACTTCGGGCTAATGAAAAACTGTTTTTT; CDR3 protein: CSARGLRANEKLFF
clone size: many; CDR3 length: 14; D gene: NA; J gene: TRBJ1-6; V gene: TRBV27; CDR3 DNA: TGTGCCAGTCATACCGGGGTATTTGATTCACCCCTCCACTTT; CDR3 protein: CASHTGVFDSPLHF
clone size: NA; CDR3 length: 15; D gene: NA; J gene: TRBJ2-6; V gene: TRBV2; CDR3 DNA: TGTGCCAGCAGTGATGCGGTTGCTGGGGCCAACGTCCTGACTTTC; CDR3 protein: CASSDAVAGANVLTF
clone size: few; CDR3 length: 15; D gene: NA; J gene: TRBJ2-3; V gene: TRBV24-1; CDR3 DNA: TGTGCCACCAGTGATTCCCTCCCTCGGGGTGATACGCAGTATTTT; CDR3 protein: CATSDSLPRGDTQYF
clone size: NA; CDR3 length: 12; D gene: NA; J gene: TRBJ1-1; V gene: TRBV29-1; CDR3 DNA: TGCAGCGTCACAGTGAACAGGATGAAAGCTTTCTTT; CDR3 protein: CSVTVNRMKAFF
clone size: NA; CDR3 length: 13; D gene: NA; J gene: TRBJ1-2; V gene: TRBV10-3; CDR3 DNA: TGTGCCATCAGTGATCGGGGGGGGTATGGCTACACCTTC; CDR3 protein: CAISDRGGYGYTF
clone size: NA; CDR3 length: 12; D gene: NA; J gene: TRBJ1-6; V gene: TRBV7-3; CDR3 DNA: TGTGCCAGCAGCATTAGCGGGAGGGCCGTCCACTTT; CDR3 protein: CASSISGRAVHF
clone size: many; CDR3 length: 13; D gene: NA; J gene: TRBJ2-7; V gene: TRBV5-1; CDR3 DNA: TGCGCCAGCAGCTTGGGCCGATTAGGTGAGCAGTACTTC; CDR3 protein: CASSLGRLGEQYF
clone size: many; CDR3 length: 15; D gene: TRBD1; J gene: TRBJ2-2; V gene: TRBV7-8; CDR3 DNA: TGTGCCAGCAGTTATGGACAGGGACACACCGGGGAGCTGTTTTTT; CDR3 protein: CASSYGQGHTGELFF
clone size: NA; CDR3 length: 15; D gene: NA; J gene: TRBJ2-7; V gene: TRBV7-8; CDR3 DNA: TGTGCCAGCAGCTGGGGCCCCCTGGAATTTCGCGAGCAGTACTTC; CDR3 protein: CASSWGPLEFREQYF
clone size: many; CDR3 length: 14; D gene: NA; J gene: TRBJ2-7; V gene: TRBV5-1; CDR3 DNA: TGCGCCAGCACCCCCCGGACCGGTTCCTACGAGCAGTACTTC; CDR3 protein: CASTPRTGSYEQYF
clone size: NA; CDR3 length: 14; D gene: TRBD1; J gene: TRBJ2-7; V gene: TRBV24-1; CDR3 DNA: TGTGCCACCAGTGATTGGGACAGGGGGGACGAGCAGTACTTC; CDR3 protein: CATSDWDRGDEQYF
clone size: many; CDR3 length: 11; D gene: NA; J gene: TRBJ2-5; V gene: TRBV20-1; CDR3 DNA: TGCAGTGCTAGCCTCAGGGAGACCCAGTACTTC; CDR3 protein: CSASLRETQYF
clone size: NA; CDR3 length: 13; D gene: NA; J gene: TRBJ1-2; V gene: TRBV20-1; CDR3 DNA: TGCAGTACTCCTGATGCAGGAATCGATGGCTACACCTTC; CDR3 protein: CSTPDAGIDGYTF
clone size: NA; CDR3 length: 15; D gene: TRBD1; J gene: TRBJ1-2; V gene: TRBV20-1; CDR3 DNA: TGCAGTGCTGTCCCGACAGGGACCGGGGAAGTGGGCTACACCTTC; CDR3 protein: CSAVPTGTGEVGYTF
clone size: many; CDR3 length: 12; D gene: NA; J gene: TRBJ2-2; V gene: TRBV3-1; CDR3 DNA: TGTGCCAGCAGCCAGCTCACCGGGGAGCTGTTTTTT; CDR3 protein: CASSQLTGELFF
clone size: many; CDR3 length: 13; D gene: TRBD1; J gene: TRBJ1-1; V gene: TRBV2; CDR3 DNA: TGTGCCAGCGGGCGGGACAGGAACACTGAAGCTTTCTTT; CDR3 protein: CASGRDRNTEAFF
clone size: many; CDR3 length: 13; D gene: NA; J gene: TRBJ1-1; V gene: TRBV2; CDR3 DNA: TGTGCCAGCAGTGGACAGCCGAACACTGAAGCTTTCTTT; CDR3 protein: CASSGQPNTEAFF
clone size: NA; CDR3 length: 14; D gene: NA; J gene: TRBJ2-5; V gene: TRBV7-8; CDR3 DNA: TGTGCCAGCAGCAGAAGGACAGAGTCTTACGAGCAGCTCTTC; CDR3 protein: CASSRRTESYEQLF
clone size: NA; CDR3 length: 15; D gene: NA; J gene: TRBJ1-5; V gene: TRBV24-1; CDR3 DNA: TGTGCCACCGGTGGGGGGGTGGATGGCAATCAGCCCCAGCATTTT; CDR3 protein: CATGGGVDGNQPQHF
clone size: many; CDR3 length: 15; D gene: NA; J gene: TRBJ1-2; V gene: TRBV19; CDR3 DNA: TGTGCCAGTAGTATAGATACAGGGTGGTCGCGTGGCTACACCTTC; CDR3 protein: CASSIDTGWSRGYTF
clone size: many; CDR3 length: 12; D gene: NA; J gene: TRBJ2-7; V gene: TRBV19; CDR3 DNA: TGTGCCAGTAGTGAACAGGGCAAGGAGCAGTACTTC; CDR3 protein: CASSEQGKEQYF
clone size: NA; CDR3 length: 13; D gene: TRBD1; J gene: TRBJ2-7; V gene: TRBV10-3; CDR3 DNA: TGTGCCAGCTTCCGGGACAGGGCCTACGAGCAGTACTTC; CDR3 protein: CASFRDRAYEQYF
clone size: NA; CDR3 length: 15; D gene: NA; J gene: TRBJ2-7; V gene: TRBV19; CDR3 DNA: TGTGCCAGTAGTTCAGGGGCTAGCGGCCGCCTTCGGCAGTACTTC; CDR3 protein: CASSSGASGRLRQYF
clone size: many; CDR3 length: 14; D gene: NA; J gene: TRBJ2-5; V gene: TRBV2; CDR3 DNA: TGTGCCAGCAGAGCCACAGGGAACCAAGAGACCCAGTACTTC; CDR3 protein: CASRATGNQETQYF
clone size: many; CDR3 length: 13; D gene: NA; J gene: TRBJ1-6; V gene: TRBV12-3/TRBV12-4; CDR3 DNA: TGTGCCAGCAGTTTCAGGCAGATATCACCCCTCCACTTT; CDR3 protein: CASSFRQISPLHF
clone size: NA; CDR3 length: 15; D gene: NA; J gene: TRBJ1-1; V gene: TRBV24-1; CDR3 DNA: TGTGCCACCAGTGATGGCAGGGGTCCCAACACTGAAGCTTTCTTT; CDR3 protein: CATSDGRGPNTEAFF
clone size: NA; CDR3 length: 15; D gene: TRBD2; J gene: TRBJ2-5; V gene: TRBV10-3; CDR3 DNA: TGTGCCAGCCACGGACTAGCGGGACCACAAGAGACCCAGTACTTC; CDR3 protein: CASHGLAGPQETQYF
clone size: NA; CDR3 length: 16; D gene: TRBD1; J gene: TRBJ2-5; V gene: TRBV29-1; CDR3 DNA: TGCAGCGTTAGGCGGACCGGGACAGGGAACCAAGAGACCCAGTACTTC; CDR3 protein: CSVRRTGTGNQETQYF
clone size: NA; CDR3 length: 16; D gene: TRBD2; J gene: TRBJ2-3; V gene: TRBV12-3/TRBV12-4; CDR3 DNA: TGTGCCAGCAGTCAGCTAGCGGGGGGGGCAGGAGATACGCAGTATTTT; CDR3 protein: CASSQLAGGAGDTQYF
clone size: few; CDR3 length: 18; D gene: TRBD2; J gene: TRBJ2-7; V gene: TRBV20-1; CDR3 DNA: TGCAGTGCTAGAGTGGGTTTACTAGCGGGAGTTGTGTCCTACGAGCAGTACTTC; CDR3 protein: CSARVGLLAGVVSYEQYF
clone size: many; CDR3 length: 14; D gene: NA; J gene: TRBJ1-2; V gene: TRBV24-1; CDR3 DNA: TGTGCCACCAGTGATAGGGGGAGGGACTATGGCTACACCTTC; CDR3 protein: CATSDRGRDYGYTF
clone size: NA; CDR3 length: 14; D gene: NA; J gene: TRBJ2-7; V gene: TRBV7-8; CDR3 DNA: TGTGCCAGCAGCTCCTCCCCGCCGGCCGATGAGCAGTACTTC; CDR3 protein: CASSSSPPADEQYF
clone size: many; CDR3 length: 17; D gene: NA; J gene: TRBJ2-2; V gene: TRBV15; CDR3 DNA: TGTGCCACCAGCACCGCGGAGGGTTGGATGAACACCGGGGAGCTGTTTTTT; CDR3 protein: CATSTAEGWMNTGELFF
clone size: few; CDR3 length: 15; D gene: TRBD2; J gene: TRBJ2-1; V gene: TRBV7-9; CDR3 DNA: TGTGCCAGCAGCTTAATCCTAGCGGGAGACAATGAGCAGTTCTTC; CDR3 protein: CASSLILAGDNEQFF
clone size: many; CDR3 length: 15; D gene: NA; J gene: TRBJ1-1; V gene: TRBV5-1; CDR3 DNA: TGCGCCAGCAGCCCTGGACGGTCCATGAACACTGAAGCTTTCTTT; CDR3 protein: CASSPGRSMNTEAFF
clone size: NA; CDR3 length: 12; D gene: NA; J gene: TRBJ1-1; V gene: TRBV20-1; CDR3 DNA: TGCAGTGCCACACAGGCGAACACTGAAGCTTTCTTT; CDR3 protein: CSATQANTEAFF
clone size: many; CDR3 length: 13; D gene: NA; J gene: TRBJ1-4; V gene: TRBV5-6; CDR3 DNA: TGTGCCAGCAGCTTTGGGACTAATGAAAAACTGTTTTTT; CDR3 protein: CASSFGTNEKLFF
clone size: once; CDR3 length: 14; D gene: NA; J gene: TRBJ2-6; V gene: TRBV7-8; CDR3 DNA: TGTGCCAGCAGCTTAGCAGTAGGGGCCAACGTCCTGACTTTC; CDR3 protein: CASSLAVGANVLTF
clone size: NA; CDR3 length: 15; D gene: NA; J gene: TRBJ1-5; V gene: TRBV2; CDR3 DNA: TGTGCCAGCAGTGAGGACCTGTGGGACGAGCAGCCCCAGCATTTT; CDR3 protein: CASSEDLWDEQPQHF
clone size: NA; CDR3 length: 14; D gene: NA; J gene: TRBJ2-7; V gene: TRBV7-2; CDR3 DNA: TGTGCCAGCAGCTTAATAGGGGTATCAGATACGCAGTACTTC; CDR3 protein: CASSLIGVSDTQYF
clone size: many; CDR3 length: 14; D gene: TRBD2; J gene: TRBJ2-5; V gene: TRBV12-3/TRBV12-4; CDR3 DNA: TGTGCCAGCAGTTTCTCGACTAGCGGGGAGACCCAGTACTTC; CDR3 protein: CASSFSTSGETQYF
clone size: many; CDR3 length: 17; D gene: TRBD2; J gene: TRBJ2-2; V gene: TRBV10-3; CDR3 DNA: TGTGCCATCAGTGTGGGACTAGCGGGAGCCAACACCGGGGAGCTGTTTTTT; CDR3 protein: CAISVGLAGANTGELFF
clone size: many; CDR3 length: 15; D gene: TRBD1; J gene: TRBJ2-2; V gene: TRBV29-1; CDR3 DNA: TGCAGCGTTGCATTGGGGACAGGGGACACCGGGGAGCTGTTTTTT; CDR3 protein: CSVALGTGDTGELFF
clone size: NA; CDR3 length: 19; D gene: NA; J gene: TRBJ1-4; V gene: TRBV2; CDR3 DNA: TGTGCCAGCAGCGTGGGACTAGCGGGAGGGCCGGGGCACAATGAAAAACTGTTTTTT; CDR3 protein: CASSVGLAGGPGHNEKLFF
clone size: once; CDR3 length: 15; D gene: NA; J gene: TRBJ1-2; V gene: TRBV2; CDR3 DNA: TGTGCCAGCAGTACTTGGGGCTCTGGTGGCTATGGCTACACCTTC; CDR3 protein: CASSTWGSGGYGYTF